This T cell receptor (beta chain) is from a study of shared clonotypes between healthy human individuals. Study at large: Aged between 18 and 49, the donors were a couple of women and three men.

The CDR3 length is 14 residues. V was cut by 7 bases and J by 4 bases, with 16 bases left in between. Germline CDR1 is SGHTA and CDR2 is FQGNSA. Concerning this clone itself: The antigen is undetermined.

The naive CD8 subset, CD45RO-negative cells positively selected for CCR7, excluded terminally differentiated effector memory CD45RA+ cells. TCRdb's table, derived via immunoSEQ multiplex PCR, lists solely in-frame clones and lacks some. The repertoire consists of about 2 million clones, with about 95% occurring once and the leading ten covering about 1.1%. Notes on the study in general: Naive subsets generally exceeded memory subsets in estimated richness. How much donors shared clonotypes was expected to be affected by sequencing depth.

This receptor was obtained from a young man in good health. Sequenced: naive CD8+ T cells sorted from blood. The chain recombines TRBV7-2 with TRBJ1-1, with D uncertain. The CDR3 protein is CASNPDGLFTEAFF. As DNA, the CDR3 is TGTGCCAGCAACCCGGACGGATTATTCACTGAAGCTTTCTTT.